The 3 T cell receptor beta chains presented below share a single source sample, sequenced in a study of cytomegalovirus exposure and HLA in healthy donors. PCR was performed using 60 Vbeta and 13 Jbeta primers. Measured with immunoSEQ multiplex PCR; TCRdb has only the in-frame clones, and not every one. In the table there are about 200,000 clones, around 80% of which are singletons. Sequencing input: PBMCs. Every receptor here comes from a man aged 40-49 years in good health and CMV-seronegative.

V gene TRBV6-6 combines with J gene TRBJ2-2; D gene uncertain. The V gene's germline CDR1 is MNHNY and CDR2 SVGAGI (reference sequence). The CDR3 runs to 13 residues. V lost 5 bases and J lost 8, with 12 bases in between. Written as DNA, the CDR3 is TGTGCCAGCAGTATCCCGGAGCCAGGGGAGCTGTTTTTT. It specifies CASSIPEPGELFF.

The chain couples TRBV7-9 to TRBJ2-5; 7 positions agree with TRBD2. V gave up 9 bases and J gave up 1 base; unmatched junction bases: 2. Per the germline V gene, CDR1 is SEHNR and CDR2 is FQNEAQ (reference sequence). The CDR3 totals 12 residues. In DNA, the CDR3 is TGTGCCAGTAAGCGGGGCCAAGAGACCCAGTACTTC. Translating gives CASKRGQETQYF.

The chain is built from TRBV5-1 and TRBJ2-5, with 10 bases fitting TRBD2. This CDR3 region has 15 residues. Unmatched junction bases numbered 6, after V lost 2 bases and J lost 5 bases. Germline V gene sequence: CDR1 SGHRS, CDR2 YFSETQ. The CDR3 reads CASSFRAGGPETQYF. As DNA, the CDR3 is TGCGCCAGCAGCTTTAGAGCGGGGGGGCCGGAGACCCAGTACTTC.